This T cell receptor (beta chain) derives from a study of T-cell memory formation after mild COVID-19. Across the study: Most TCR clusters belonged to a single donor.

J lost 10 bases, V lost 6 bases, and 9 bases had no gene match. This CDR3 is 14 amino acids long. This clonotype was counted many times. The antigen is unknown. From 5'RACE with constant-segment primers came TCR alpha and TCR beta cDNA libraries that carried sample barcodes and UMIs. TCRdb analysed the 5' RACE reads with MiXCR anew, one entry per CDR3 protein. Among about 340,000 distinct CDR3 sequences, about 21% were seen once, and the ten largest hold about 12%. Whole-study findings and limits: Pre-infection memory contained some responding clones, which suggested that cross-reactive memory had joined. Clones which contracted sat mainly in CM and EM if CD4+, and in EMRA if CD8+.

Input material: PBMCs or a T cell subset sorted from them (not recorded which). The sequence came from an adult woman who had mild COVID-19 (a few samples of this study predate the infection). Cell type and time point are not known. V usage is TRBV12-3 or TRBV12-4 and J usage is TRBJ1-6; 7 nucleotides agree with TRBD1. The DNA of the CDR3 is TGTGCCAGCAGCCTCAGACAGGGATACTCACCCCTCCACTTT. As protein: CASSLRQGYSPLHF.